Reported below is one T cell receptor beta chain. Primers included in the PCR were 60 Vbeta and 13 Jbeta primers. Repertoires were generated with immunoSEQ multiplex PCR, while TCRdb's copy carries only in-frame clones and drops some. The repertoire shows tens of thousands of clones; the top ten hold approximately 1.5%. Donors likely had unrecorded immune exposures despite being nominally healthy when sampled. The data belong to a study of cytomegalovirus exposure and HLA in healthy donors. The CDR3 extends over 12 amino acids. The germline gives CDR1 SNHLY, CDR2 FYNNEI. V gave up 5 bases and J gave up 5 bases, with 7 bases separating them.

This clonotype was obtained from an older woman in good health and CMV-seronegative. This chain joins TRBV2 and TRBJ1-5; D unclear. The material sequenced was PBMCs. CDR3 region: CASSYGDQPQHF. CDR3 sequence (DNA): TGTGCCAGCAGTTACGGGGATCAGCCCCAGCATTTT.